This TCR beta chain was observed in a study of blood T cell repertoires in COVID-19. How the authors handled the data: Cell counts per sample came from amplifying reference gene primers. Only in-frame clones appear in the TCRdb table, and some are missing; sequencing was by immunoSEQ multiplex PCR. V, J and clone size reflect that table, while D and trimming were determined from the DNA. The table has just under 350,000 clones, over 80% seen once. Patients at the Seattle site were enrolled during active infection and followed longitudinally. The CDR3 contains 18 residues. V trimming: 0 bases; J trimming: 5 bases; junction bases outside the gene matches: 9. Germline CDR1 is SGHRS and CDR2 is YFSETQ.

This TCR was recovered from a woman between 50 and 59 years old with COVID-19, enrolled during active disease. Sequences were obtained from peripheral blood. V is TRBV5-1 and J is TRBJ2-5, with 14 positions matching TRBD2. The CDR3 sequence is CASSLGTSGRKLPETQYF. The DNA of the CDR3 is TGCGCCAGCAGCTTGGGGACTAGCGGGAGGAAGCTTCCGGAGACCCAGTACTTC.